These 5 T cell receptor beta chains were all obtained from the same sample, sequenced in a study of CD8+CD57+ T cells in acquired aplastic anemia. Previously, flow cytometry had revealed CD8+CD57+ cell expansion in the patients chosen for sequencing. The template for TCR beta VDJ and CDR3 sequence profiling was genomic DNA. MiXCR, run by TCRdb on the reads, gives a single entry per CDR3 protein. The table includes about 120,000 distinct CDR3 sequences, 55% to 70% detected once. The specimen sequenced was sorted CD4+, CD8+, or CD8+CD57+ T cells (not recorded which) from PBMCs. The receptors stem from a human donor with aplastic anemia.

This rearrangement joins TRBV11-1 to TRBJ2-3; weak D call: TRBD2 (7 bases). The V end was cut by 10 bases, the J end by 2 bases, with 19 bases between. Germline assignment: CDR1 SGHAT and CDR2 FQDESV (reference sequence). CDR3 length: 15 amino acids. The CDR3 DNA reads TGTGCCACCCGGTGGGGAGGGGGGGCCACAGATACGCAGTATTTT. Its translation: CATRWGGGATDTQYF.

The table lists this clonotype with a few counts. The rearrangement uses TRBV12-5 and TRBJ2-1, with TRBD1 identical over 9 bases. The germline V gene has CDR1 LGHNT and CDR2 FRNRAP. The trim removed 3 bases at V and 4 bases at J, leaving 1 base unmatched. CDR3 length: 14 amino acids. CDR3 in amino acids: CASGFGTGYNEQFF. The CDR3 region has the DNA TGTGCTAGTGGTTTTGGGACAGGGTACAATGAGCAGTTCTTC.

This clonotype has ten or more counts. DNA of the CDR3: TGTGCCAGCAGCGACCGACAGGGTAGGAATTCACCCCTCCACTTT. Translation gives CASSDRQGRNSPLHF. V and J are TRBV7-6 and TRBJ1-6; 7 bases map to TRBD1. Germline CDR1 is SGHVS and CDR2 is FNYEAQ. This CDR3 region has 15 residues. J was trimmed by 7 bases and V by 5 bases; bases with no gene match: 8. Full variable domain (missing parts from reference TRBV7-6 and TRBJ1-6): GAGVSQSPRYKVTKRGQDVALRCDPISGHVSLYWYRQALGQGPEFLTYFNYEAQQDKSGLPNDRFSAERPEGSISTLTIQRTEQRDSAMYRCASSDRQGRNSPLHFGNGTRLTVT.

This clonotype was seen repeatedly, ten times or more. The CDR3 here is CATREGNQPQHF. The CDR3, as DNA: TGTGCCACCCGAGAGGGCAATCAGCCCCAGCATTTT. The chain employs TRBV2 and TRBJ1-5; D is unresolved. V shed 10 bases and J shed 2 bases, with 9 bases lying between them. The CDR3 has 12 residues. Germline V gene sequence: CDR1 SNHLY, CDR2 FYNNEI.

V usage is TRBV3-1 and J usage is TRBJ2-7; a possible D gene is TRBD2 (6 bases). The CDR3 is made up of 14 amino acids. The V end lost 4 bases, the J end lost 4 bases, and 14 bases lay between the germline ends. Germline CDR1 is LGHDT and CDR2 is YNNKEL (reference sequence). The CDR3 DNA reads TGTGCCAGCAGCCCTCGGGAGTTTCTATACGAGCAGTACTTC. It translates to CASSPREFLYEQYF.